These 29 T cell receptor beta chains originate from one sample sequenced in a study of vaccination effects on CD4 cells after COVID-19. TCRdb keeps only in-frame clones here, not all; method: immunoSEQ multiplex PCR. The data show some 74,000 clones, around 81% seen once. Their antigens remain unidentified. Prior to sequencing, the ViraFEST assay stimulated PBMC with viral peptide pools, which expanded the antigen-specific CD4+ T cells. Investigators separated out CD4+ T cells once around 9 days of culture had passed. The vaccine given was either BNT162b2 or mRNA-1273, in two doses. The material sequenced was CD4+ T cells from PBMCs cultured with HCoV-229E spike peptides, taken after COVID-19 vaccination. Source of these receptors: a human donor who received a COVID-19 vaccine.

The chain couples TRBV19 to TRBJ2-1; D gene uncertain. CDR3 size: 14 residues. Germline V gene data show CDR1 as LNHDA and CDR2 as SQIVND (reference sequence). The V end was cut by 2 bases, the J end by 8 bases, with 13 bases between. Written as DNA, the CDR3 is TGTGCCAGTAGTATACTCGGTTCAAGCTATGAGCAGTTCTTC. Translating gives CASSILGSSYEQFF.

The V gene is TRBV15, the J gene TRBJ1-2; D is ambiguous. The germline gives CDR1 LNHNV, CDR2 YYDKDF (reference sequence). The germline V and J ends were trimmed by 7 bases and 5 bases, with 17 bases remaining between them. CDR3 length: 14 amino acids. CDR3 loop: CATTASRAFYGYTF. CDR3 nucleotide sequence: TGTGCCACCACCGCGTCCCGGGCCTTTTATGGCTACACCTTC. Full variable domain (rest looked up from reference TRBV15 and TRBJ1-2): DAMVIQNPRYQVTQFGKPVTLSCSQTLNHNVMYWYQQKSSQAPKLLFHYYDKDFNNEADTPDNFQSRRPNTSFCFLDIRSPGLGDTAMYLCATTASRAFYGYTFGSGTRLTVV.

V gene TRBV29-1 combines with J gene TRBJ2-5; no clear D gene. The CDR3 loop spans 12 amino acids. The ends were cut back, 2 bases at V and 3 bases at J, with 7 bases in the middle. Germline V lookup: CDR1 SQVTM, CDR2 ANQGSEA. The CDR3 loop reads CSVERSEETQYF. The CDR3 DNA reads TGCAGCGTTGAACGCAGCGAAGAGACCCAGTACTTC.

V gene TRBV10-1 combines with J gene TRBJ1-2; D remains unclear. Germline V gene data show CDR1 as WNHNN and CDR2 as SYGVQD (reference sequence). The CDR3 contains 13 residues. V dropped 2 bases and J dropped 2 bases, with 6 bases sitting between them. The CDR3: CASSENPNYGYTF. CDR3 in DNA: TGCGCCAGCAGTGAGAATCCGAACTATGGCTACACCTTC.

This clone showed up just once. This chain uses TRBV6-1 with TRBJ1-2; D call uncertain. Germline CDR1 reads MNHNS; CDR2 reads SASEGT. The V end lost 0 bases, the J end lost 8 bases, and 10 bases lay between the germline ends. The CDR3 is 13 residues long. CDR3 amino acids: CASSEAIGRGYTF. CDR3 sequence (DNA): TGTGCCAGCAGTGAAGCGATCGGACGGGGCTACACCTTC.

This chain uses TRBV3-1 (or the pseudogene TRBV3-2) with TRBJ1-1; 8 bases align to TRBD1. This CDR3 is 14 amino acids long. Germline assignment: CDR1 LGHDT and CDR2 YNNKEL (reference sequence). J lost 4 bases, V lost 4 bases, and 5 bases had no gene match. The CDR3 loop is CASSPRQGFTEAFF. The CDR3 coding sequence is TGTGCCAGCAGCCCCAGACAGGGGTTCACTGAAGCTTTCTTT.

CDR3 residues: CASSPLVSLEKLFF. The CDR3 DNA follows: TGTGCCAGCTCACCACTGGTGTCGTTGGAAAAACTGTTTTTT. V is TRBV18 and J is TRBJ1-4, with D hard to call. With 1 base removed from V and 8 bases from J, the gap between germline ends came to 11 bases. Germline assignment: CDR1 KGHSH and CDR2 LQKENI. This CDR3 contains 14 residues.

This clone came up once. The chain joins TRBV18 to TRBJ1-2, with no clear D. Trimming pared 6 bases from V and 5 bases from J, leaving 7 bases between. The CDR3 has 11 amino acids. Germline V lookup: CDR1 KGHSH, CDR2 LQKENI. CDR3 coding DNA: TGTGCCAGCTCTGGGAGATATGGCTACACCTTC. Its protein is CASSGRYGYTF.

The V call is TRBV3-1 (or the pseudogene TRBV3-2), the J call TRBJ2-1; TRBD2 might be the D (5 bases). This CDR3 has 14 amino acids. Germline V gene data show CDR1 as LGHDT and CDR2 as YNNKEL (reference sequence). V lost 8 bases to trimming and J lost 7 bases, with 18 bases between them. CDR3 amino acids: CASAPLAKANEQFF. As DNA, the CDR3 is TGTGCCAGCGCACCCCTAGCAAAGGCTAATGAGCAGTTCTTC.

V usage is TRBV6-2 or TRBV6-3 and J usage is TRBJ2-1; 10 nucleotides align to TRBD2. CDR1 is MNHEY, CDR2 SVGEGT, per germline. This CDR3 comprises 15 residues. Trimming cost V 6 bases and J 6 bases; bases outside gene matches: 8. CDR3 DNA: TGTGCCAGCAGCCGTAGCGGGGGGACCTCCAATGAGCAGTTCTTC. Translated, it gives CASSRSGGTSNEQFF.

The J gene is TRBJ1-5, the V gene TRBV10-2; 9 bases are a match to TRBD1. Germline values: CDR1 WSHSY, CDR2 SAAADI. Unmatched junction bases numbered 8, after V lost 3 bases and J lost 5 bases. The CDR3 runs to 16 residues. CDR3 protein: CASSENRGRIDQPQHF. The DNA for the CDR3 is TGCGCCAGCAGTGAAAACAGGGGGCGAATTGATCAGCCCCAGCATTTT.

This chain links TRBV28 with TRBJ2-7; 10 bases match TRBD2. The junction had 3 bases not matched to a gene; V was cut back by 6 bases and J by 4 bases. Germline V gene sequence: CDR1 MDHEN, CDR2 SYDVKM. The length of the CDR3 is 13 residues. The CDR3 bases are TGTGCCAGCAGGTTAGCGGGGGGATACGAGCAGTACGTC. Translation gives CASRLAGGYEQYV.

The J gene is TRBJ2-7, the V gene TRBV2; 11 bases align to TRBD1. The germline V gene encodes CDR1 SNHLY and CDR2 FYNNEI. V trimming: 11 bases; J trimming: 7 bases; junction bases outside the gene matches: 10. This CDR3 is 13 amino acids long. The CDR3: CAVAGTGGVEQYV. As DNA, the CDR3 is TGTGCCGTAGCGGGGACAGGGGGAGTTGAGCAGTACGTC.

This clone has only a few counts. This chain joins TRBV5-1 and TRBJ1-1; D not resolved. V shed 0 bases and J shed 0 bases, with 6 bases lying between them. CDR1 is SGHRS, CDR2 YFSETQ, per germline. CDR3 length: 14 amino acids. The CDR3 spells CASSLAVVNTEAFF. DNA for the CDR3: TGCGCCAGCAGCTTGGCGGTAGTGAACACTGAAGCTTTCTTT.

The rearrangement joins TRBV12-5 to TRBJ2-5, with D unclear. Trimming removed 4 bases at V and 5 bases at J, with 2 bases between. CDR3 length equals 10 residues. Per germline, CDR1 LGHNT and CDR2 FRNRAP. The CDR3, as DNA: TGTGCTAGTGGTTGGGAGACCCAGTACTTC. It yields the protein CASGWETQYF.

The chain's CDR3 is CASSPLEGRTDTQYF. Here the CDR3 DNA reads TGTGCCAGCAGCCCCCTCGAGGGTAGGACAGATACGCAGTATTTT. The V and J genes are TRBV5-6 and TRBJ2-3, with D possibly matching TRBD2 (5 bases). From germline, CDR1 is SGHDT and CDR2 YYEEEE. V dropped 4 bases and J dropped 3 bases, with 15 bases sitting between them. This CDR3 contains 15 residues. Together with reference TRBV5-6 and TRBJ2-3, the CDR3 gives the full variable domain: DAGVTQSPTHLIKTRGQQVTLRCSPKSGHDTVSWYQQALGQGPQFIFQYYEEEERQRGNFPDRFSGHQFPNYSSELNVNALLLGDSALYLCASSPLEGRTDTQYFGPGTRLTVL.

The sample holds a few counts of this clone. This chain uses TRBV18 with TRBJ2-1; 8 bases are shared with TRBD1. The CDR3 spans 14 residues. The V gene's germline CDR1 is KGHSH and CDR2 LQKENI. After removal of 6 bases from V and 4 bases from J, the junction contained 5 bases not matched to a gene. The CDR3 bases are TGTGCCAGCTCTCCGACAGGGGAGTACAATGAGCAGTTCTTC. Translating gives CASSPTGEYNEQFF.

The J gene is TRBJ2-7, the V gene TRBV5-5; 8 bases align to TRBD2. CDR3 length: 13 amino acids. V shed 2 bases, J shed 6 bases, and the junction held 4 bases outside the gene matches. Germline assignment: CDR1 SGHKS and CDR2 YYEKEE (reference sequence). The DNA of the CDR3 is TGTGCCAGCAGCTTCGGGGGGGAATCCGAGCAGTACGTC. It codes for CASSFGGESEQYV.

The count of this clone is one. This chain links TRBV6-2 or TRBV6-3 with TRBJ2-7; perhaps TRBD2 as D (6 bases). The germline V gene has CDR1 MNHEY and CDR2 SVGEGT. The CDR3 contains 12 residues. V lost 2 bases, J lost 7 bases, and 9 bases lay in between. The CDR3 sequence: CASSYGGKEQYV. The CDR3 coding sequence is TGTGCCAGCAGTTACGGAGGGAAGGAGCAGTACGTC.

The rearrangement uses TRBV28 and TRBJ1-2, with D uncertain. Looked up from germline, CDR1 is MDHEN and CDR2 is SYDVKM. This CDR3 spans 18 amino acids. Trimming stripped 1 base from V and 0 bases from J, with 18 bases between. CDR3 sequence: CASSLFRVVLFPNYGYTF. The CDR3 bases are TGTGCCAGCAGTTTATTTCGGGTAGTTCTCTTTCCTAACTATGGCTACACCTTC.

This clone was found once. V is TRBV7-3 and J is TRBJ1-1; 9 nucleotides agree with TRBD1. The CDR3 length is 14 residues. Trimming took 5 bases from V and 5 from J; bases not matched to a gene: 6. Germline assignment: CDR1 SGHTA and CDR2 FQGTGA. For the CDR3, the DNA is TGTGCCAGCAGCAACACAGGGGGCTTAACTGAAGCTTTCTTT. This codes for CASSNTGGLTEAFF.

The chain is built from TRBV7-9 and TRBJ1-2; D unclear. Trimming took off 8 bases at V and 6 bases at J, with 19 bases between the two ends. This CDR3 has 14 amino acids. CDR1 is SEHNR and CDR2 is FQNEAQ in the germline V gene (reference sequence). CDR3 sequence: CASRHNQDLHGYTF. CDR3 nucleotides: TGTGCCAGCCGACACAATCAGGATTTACATGGCTACACCTTC.

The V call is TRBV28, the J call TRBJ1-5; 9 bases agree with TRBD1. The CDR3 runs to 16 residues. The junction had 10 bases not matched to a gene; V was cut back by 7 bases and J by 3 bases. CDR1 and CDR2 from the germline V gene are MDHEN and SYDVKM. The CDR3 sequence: CASNSIDRGSNQPQHF. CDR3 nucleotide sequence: TGTGCCAGCAACTCCATCGACAGGGGGTCCAATCAGCCCCAGCATTTT.

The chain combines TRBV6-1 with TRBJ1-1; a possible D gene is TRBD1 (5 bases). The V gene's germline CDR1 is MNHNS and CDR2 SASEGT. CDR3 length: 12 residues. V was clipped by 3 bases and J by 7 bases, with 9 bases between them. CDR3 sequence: CASSDRVREAFF. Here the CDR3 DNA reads TGTGCCAGCAGTGACAGGGTTCGTGAAGCTTTCTTT.

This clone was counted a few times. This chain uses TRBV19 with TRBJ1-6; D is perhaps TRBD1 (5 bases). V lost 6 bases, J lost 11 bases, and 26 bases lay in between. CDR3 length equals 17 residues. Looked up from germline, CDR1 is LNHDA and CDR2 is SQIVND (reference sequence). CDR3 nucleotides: TGTGCCAGTAGCGAAACCCCACCGGGACTCTCTTTGACACCCCTCCACTTT. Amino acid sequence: CASSETPPGLSLTPLHF.

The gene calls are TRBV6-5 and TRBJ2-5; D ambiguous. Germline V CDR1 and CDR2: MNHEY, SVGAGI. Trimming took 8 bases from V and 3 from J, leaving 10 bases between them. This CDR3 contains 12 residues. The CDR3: CASLGAEETQYF. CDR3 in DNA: TGTGCCAGCCTTGGAGCAGAAGAGACCCAGTACTTC.

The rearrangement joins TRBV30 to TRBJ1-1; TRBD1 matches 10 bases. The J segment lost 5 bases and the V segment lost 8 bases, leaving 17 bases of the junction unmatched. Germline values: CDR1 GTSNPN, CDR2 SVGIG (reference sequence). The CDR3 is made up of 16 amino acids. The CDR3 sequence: CAREDGTGDFGTEAFF. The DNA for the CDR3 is TGTGCCAGGGAAGACGGGACAGGGGATTTCGGAACTGAAGCTTTCTTT.

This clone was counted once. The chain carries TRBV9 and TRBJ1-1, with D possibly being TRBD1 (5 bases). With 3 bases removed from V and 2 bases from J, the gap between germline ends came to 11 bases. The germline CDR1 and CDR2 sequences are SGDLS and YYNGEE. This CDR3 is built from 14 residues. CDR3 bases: TGTGCCAGCAGCGAGGGGACCGACAACACTGAAGCTTTCTTT. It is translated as CASSEGTDNTEAFF.

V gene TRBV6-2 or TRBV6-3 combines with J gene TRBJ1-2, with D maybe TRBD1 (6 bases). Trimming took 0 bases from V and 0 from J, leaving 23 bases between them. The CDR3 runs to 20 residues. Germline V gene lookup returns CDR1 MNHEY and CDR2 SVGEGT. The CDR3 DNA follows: TGTGCCAGCAGTTACTCGACACCGGGGGCCCAGATACTAGCTAACTATGGCTACACCTTC. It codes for CASSYSTPGAQILANYGYTF.